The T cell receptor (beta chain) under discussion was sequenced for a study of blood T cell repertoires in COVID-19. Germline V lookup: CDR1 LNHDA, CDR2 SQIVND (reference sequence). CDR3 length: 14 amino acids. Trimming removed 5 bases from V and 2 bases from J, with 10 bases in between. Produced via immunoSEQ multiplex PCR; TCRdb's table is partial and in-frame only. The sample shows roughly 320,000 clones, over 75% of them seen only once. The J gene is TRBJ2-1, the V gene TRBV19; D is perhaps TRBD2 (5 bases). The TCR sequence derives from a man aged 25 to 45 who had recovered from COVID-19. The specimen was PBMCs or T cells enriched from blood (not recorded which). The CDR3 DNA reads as TGTGCCAGTAGTGCCCCCGGGACCTACAATGAGCAGTTCTTC. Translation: CASSAPGTYNEQFF.